This record looks at one T cell receptor (beta chain) sequence and its context. Its antigen is as yet unknown. This clone may be a read error of a much larger clone one base away. Here the CDR3 omits its conserved ending phenylalanine or tryptophan, so a read error is the likely source. Transcripts of RNA were the source for amplifying TCR beta CDR3 regions. Scientists carried out first-round RT-PCR using HTBI primers and then a second-round multiplex PCR. A single record per CDR3 protein comes from TCRdb applying MiXCR to the multiplex PCR reads. The sample includes about 420,000 distinct CDR3 sequences, roughly 21% of them seen just once. These data originate in a study of Graves' ophthalmopathy and Graves' hyperthyroidism. Overall study findings and caveats: Most expanded thyroid clonotypes above 0.001 frequency also appeared in blood.

Ages of hyperthyroidism patients ran from 18 to 65, and their diagnoses were new, under 2 months' duration. Trimming shortened V by 2 bases and J by 4 bases, and 11 bases separated the two germline ends. CDR1 is SGHTA, CDR2 FQGTGA, per germline. CDR3 length: 15 amino acids. The V call is TRBV7-3, the J call TRBJ2-2; TRBD1 or TRBD2 may be the D gene (6 bases each). The sequenced material came from peripheral blood. The TCR sequence derives from a woman in her late teens or twenties with stable Graves' hyperthyroidism. The DNA of the CDR3 is TGTGCCAGCAGCTTACAGGGGAGGAGCACCGGGGAGCTGTTTTTA. The encoded protein is CASSLQGRSTGELFL.